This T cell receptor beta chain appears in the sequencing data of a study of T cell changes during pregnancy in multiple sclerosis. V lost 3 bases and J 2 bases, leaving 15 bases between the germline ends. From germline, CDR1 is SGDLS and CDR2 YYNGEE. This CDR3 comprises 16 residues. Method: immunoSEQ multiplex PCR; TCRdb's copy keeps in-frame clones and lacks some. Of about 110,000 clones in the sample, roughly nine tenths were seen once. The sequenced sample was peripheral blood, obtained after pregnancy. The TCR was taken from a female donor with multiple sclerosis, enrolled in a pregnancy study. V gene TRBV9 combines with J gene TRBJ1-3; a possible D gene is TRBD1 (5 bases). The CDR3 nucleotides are TGTGCCAGCAGCGAGGGGACTGAGGGGACTGGAAACACCATATATTTT. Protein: CASSEGTEGTGNTIYF.